The 27 T cell receptor beta chains listed next were all sequenced from one sample in a study of identical twins (dated by TCRdb to 2015 to 2016). The library relied on 5' RACE. Sequencing instrument: Illumina HiSeq 2000. Using fastp at Q25 and MiXCR, TCRdb reprocessed the public reads and kept productive beta chains. Rows with a matching CDR3 protein are joined into one entry that keeps the most common DNA and genes. The sample yields under 900,000 distinct CDR3 sequences; around an eighth were counted once. The ten largest clones capture around 1.6% of the sample. This same sample was also taken into another study, of yellow fever vaccine responses in identical twins.

Sequencing was done on a sample of PBMCs. Receptors originate from a woman younger than 30 in good health.

This chain uses TRBV11-2 with TRBJ2-1; 14 bases align to TRBD2. The CDR3 loop spans 16 amino acids. Germline assignment: CDR1 SGHAT and CDR2 FQNNGV. V was pared by 3 bases and J by 10 bases, with 8 bases of the junction left unmatched. The CDR3 loop is CASSLGTSGGAWEQFF. The CDR3 region has the DNA TGTGCCAGCAGCTTGGGGACTAGCGGGGGCGCTTGGGAGCAGTTCTTC.

V usage is TRBV20-1 and J usage is TRBJ2-7, with unresolved D. V shed 0 bases and J shed 7 bases, with 10 bases lying between them. CDR3 length: 12 residues. Germline CDR1 DFQATT, CDR2 SNEGSKA (reference sequence). CDR3 protein: CSARDPLGEQYF. The CDR3 nucleotides read TGCAGTGCTAGAGATCCCTTGGGTGAGCAGTACTTC.

This clonotype was observed a few times. The V and J genes are TRBV6-2 or TRBV6-3 and TRBJ2-3, with 7 bases fitting TRBD1. The length of the CDR3 is 18 residues. V was pared by 0 bases and J by 2 bases, with 11 bases of the junction left unmatched. Germline CDR1 is MNHEY and CDR2 is SVGEGT. DNA of the CDR3: TGTGCCAGCAGTTACTCGGATACCGGGACAGTGAACACAGATACGCAGTATTTT. Translation gives CASSYSDTGTVNTDTQYF.

This clonotype occurred a few times. The genes are TRBV27 and TRBJ1-6; maybe TRBD1 (5 bases). The CDR3 spans 13 residues. From germline, CDR1 is MNHEY and CDR2 SMNVEV (reference sequence). The V and J ends lost 10 bases and 7 bases respectively, with 14 bases between them. The CDR3 spells CANGAGLNSPLHF. Written as DNA, the CDR3 is TGTGCCAACGGGGCGGGGTTGAATTCACCCCTCCACTTT.

V usage is TRBV2 and J usage is TRBJ1-2; a weak D match, TRBD1 (6 bases). Germline CDR1 and CDR2: SNHLY and FYNNEI. V lost 6 bases to trimming and J lost 4 bases, with 15 bases between them. The CDR3 length is 14 residues. CDR3 sequence: CASSRLGQTYGYTF. In nucleotides, the CDR3 is TGTGCCAGCAGCCGACTAGGACAGACCTATGGCTACACCTTC.

This clonotype showed up just a few times. This rearrangement joins TRBV28 to TRBJ1-5, with a weak D call TRBD1 (6 bases). Per the germline V gene, CDR1 is MDHEN and CDR2 is SYDVKM. This CDR3 region has 13 residues. Trimming stripped 3 bases from V and 9 bases from J, with 12 bases between. The DNA for the CDR3 is TGTGCCAGCAGTTTTGGGGGGCTTGGGCCCCAGCATTTT. It is translated as CASSFGGLGPQHF.

This clonotype was picked up a small number of times. The junction shows a germline mismatch at one end, possibly a read error. This chain connects TRBV28 to TRBJ2-5, with 7 bases aligning to TRBD1. CDR1 and CDR2 from the germline V gene are MDHEN and SYDVKM. The CDR3 is made up of 13 amino acids. CDR3 amino acids: CASSPPGTDQRDF. CDR3 nucleotide sequence: TGTGCCAGCAGTCCCCCCGGGACAGACCAACGTGACTTC.

This chain connects TRBV2 to TRBJ1-5, with 9 bases matching TRBD1. The CDR3 has 16 amino acids. Trimming cost V 6 bases and J 2 bases; bases outside gene matches: 8. Looked up from germline, CDR1 is SNHLY and CDR2 is FYNNEI. This CDR3 is CASRDRTGEGNQPQHF. The DNA for the CDR3 is TGTGCCAGCAGAGACAGGACAGGGGAAGGCAATCAGCCCCAGCATTTT.

The table lists this clonotype with a few counts. The CDR3 sequence is CASSLGPGENEQFF. The CDR3 DNA reads as TGTGCCAGCAGCTTAGGGCCGGGGGAGAATGAGCAGTTCTTC. The chain employs TRBV11-3 and TRBJ2-1; perhaps TRBD2 as D (6 bases). This CDR3 comprises 14 residues. V lost 1 base to trimming and J lost 7 bases, with 11 bases between them. Germline V gene sequence: CDR1 SGHNT, CDR2 YENEEA.

The chain uses TRBV2 and TRBJ2-3; D may correspond to TRBD1 or TRBD2 (5 bases each). V was clipped by 11 bases and J by 4 bases, with 16 bases between them. CDR3 length: 13 amino acids. Germline V gene data show CDR1 as SNHLY and CDR2 as FYNNEI. CDR3 DNA sequence: TGTGCCGGCTCCGTCGGGGCCGCAGATACGCAGTATTTT. Its protein is CAGSVGAADTQYF. The whole variable domain, filled in from reference TRBV2 and TRBJ2-3, reads EPEVTQTPSHQVTQMGQEVILRCVPISNHLYFYWYRQILGQKVEFLVSFYNNEISEKSEIFDDQFSVERPDGSNFTLKIRSTKLEDSAMYFCAGSVGAADTQYFGPGTRLTVL.

This sequence joins TRBV2 and TRBJ2-3, with a possible D match to TRBD1 (6 bases). This CDR3 comprises 14 residues. Germline CDR1 and CDR2: SNHLY and FYNNEI. Trimming removed 3 bases at V and 2 bases at J, with 9 bases between. The CDR3 loop is CASSERGTTDTQYF. In DNA, the CDR3 is TGTGCCAGCAGTGAGAGGGGGACCACAGATACGCAGTATTTT.

This clonotype was found a few times. This chain connects TRBV5-1 to TRBJ1-2; no firm D call. Germline V CDR1 and CDR2: SGHRS, YFSETQ. V lost 7 bases, J lost 0 bases, and 19 bases lay in between. The CDR3 spans 16 residues. The CDR3 region has the DNA TGCGCCAGCCGTGAAGGAGGGATCTTAGCTAACTATGGCTACACCTTC. It specifies CASREGGILANYGYTF.

The V call is TRBV3-1, the J call TRBJ2-7, with no clear D. Germline V CDR1 and CDR2: LGHDT, YNNKEL (reference sequence). Trimming removed 4 bases from V and 6 bases from J, with 10 bases in between. This CDR3 region has 12 residues. CDR3 in DNA: TGTGCCAGCAGCCCTGAGGATCGCGAGCAGTACGTC. Encoded protein: CASSPEDREQYV.

The chain employs TRBV20-1 and TRBJ2-7; D is undetermined. This CDR3 has 13 amino acids. Germline CDR1 and CDR2: DFQATT and SNEGSKA (reference sequence). Between the trimmed V and J ends, which lost 0 bases and 4 bases, there was a span of 10 bases. CDR3: CSARDRYSYEQYV. The CDR3, as DNA: TGCAGTGCTAGAGATCGCTATTCTTACGAGCAGTACGTC.

This clonotype has just a few counts. The chain employs TRBV7-6 and TRBJ2-1, with TRBD1 matching over 10 bases. The CDR3 is made up of 17 amino acids. Germline V gene lookup returns CDR1 SGHVS and CDR2 FNYEAQ. With V trimmed by 1 base and J by 2 bases, 5 bases remained unmatched. The CDR3 nucleotides read TGTGCCAGCAGCTTAGGGGGGGGGACAGGGGCCTACAATGAGCAGTTCTTC. It specifies CASSLGGGTGAYNEQFF.

Regarding this clonotype: This clone may be a read error of a much larger clone one base away. This chain uses TRBV6-5 with TRBJ2-7, with TRBD2 matching 12 bases. CDR1 MNHEY and CDR2 SVGAGI come from the germline V gene. CDR3 length: 15 residues. The CDR3, as DNA: TGTGCCAGCAGTTCGACTAGCGGGAGCACCTACGAGGAGTACTTC. Translating gives CASSSTSGSTYEEYF.

This clonotype was found many times. This sequence joins TRBV12-3 or TRBV12-4 and TRBJ1-5; D perhaps matches TRBD1 (5 bases). The CDR3 sequence is 15 residues long. V was clipped by 3 bases and J by 0 bases, with 9 bases between them. Here the CDR3 reads CASSLAGISNQPQHF. The DNA of the CDR3 is TGTGCCAGCAGTTTGGCAGGGATTAGCAATCAGCCCCAGCATTTT.

V gene TRBV7-7 combines with J gene TRBJ2-5, with D maybe TRBD2 (6 bases). CDR3 length: 16 residues. CDR1 and CDR2 (germline): SSHAT, FNYEAQ (reference sequence). The V end lost 1 base, the J end lost 1 base, and 13 bases lay between the germline ends. CDR3 region: CASSLVPWGGQETQYF. The CDR3 region has the DNA TGTGCCAGCAGCTTAGTCCCCTGGGGAGGCCAAGAGACCCAGTACTTC.

This chain links TRBV28 with TRBJ2-2, with D tentatively TRBD1 (5 bases). The V and J ends lost 7 bases and 4 bases respectively, with 10 bases between them. This CDR3 has 13 amino acids. Germline V gene data show CDR1 as MDHEN and CDR2 as SYDVKM. The CDR3 DNA reads TGTGCCAGCAACTTAGGGGCCACCGGGGAGCTGTTTTTT. Amino acid sequence: CASNLGATGELFF.

The V call is TRBV6-1, the J call TRBJ2-7; D ambiguous. Germline loops: CDR1 MNHNS, CDR2 SASEGT. The CDR3 length is 15 residues. The ends were cut back, 8 bases at V and 2 bases at J, with 19 bases in the middle. CDR3 sequence reads: CASAGPLTYTYEQYF. CDR3 in DNA: TGTGCCAGCGCCGGTCCCCTGACTTATACCTACGAGCAGTACTTC.

This clonotype appeared a few times. The V gene is TRBV20-1, the J gene TRBJ2-7, with TRBD1 matching over 11 bases. V lost 5 bases, J lost 0 bases, and 3 bases stayed unmatched. CDR3 size: 14 residues. Germline V gene lookup returns CDR1 DFQATT and CDR2 SNEGSKA (reference sequence). The CDR3 DNA follows: TGCAGTGCTCGGGGGACAGGGGGCTCCTACGAGCAGTACGTC. This translates into CSARGTGGSYEQYV.

Ten or more counts support this clonotype. The chain recombines TRBV20-1 with TRBJ1-6, with TRBD1 matching 8 bases. V gave up 8 bases and J gave up 10 bases; unmatched junction bases: 10. The CDR3 has 13 amino acids. Germline loops: CDR1 DFQATT, CDR2 SNEGSKA (reference sequence). CDR3 sequence (DNA): TGCAGTTTATCTGACAGGGGAGACTCACCCCTCCACTTT. It codes for CSLSDRGDSPLHF.

This clonotype was detected only a few times. The genes are TRBV7-9 and TRBJ2-3; TRBD2 is a possible D gene (6 bases). V gave up 5 bases and J gave up 4 bases, with 13 bases separating them. CDR1 and CDR2 (germline): SEHNR, FQNEAQ (reference sequence). The CDR3 consists of 14 residues. DNA for the CDR3: TGTGCCAGCAGCCCGGCGGGGTCGGCAGATACGCAGTATTTT. This sequence encodes CASSPAGSADTQYF.

V is TRBV20-1 and J is TRBJ2-5, with D possibly matching TRBD2 (6 bases). CDR3 length equals 14 residues. The V end lost 3 bases, the J end lost 4 bases, and 15 bases lay between the germline ends. Germline V gives CDR1 DFQATT, CDR2 SNEGSKA (reference sequence). The CDR3 is CSASLAAGGETQYF. The CDR3 region has the DNA TGCAGTGCTAGTTTAGCGGCTGGGGGAGAGACCCAGTACTTC.

This clonotype was counted between two and nine times. The rearrangement uses TRBV15 and TRBJ2-7; a weak D match, TRBD2 (5 bases). CDR3 length: 13 residues. The germline V and J ends were trimmed by 0 bases and 6 bases, with 9 bases remaining between them. Per the germline V gene, CDR1 is LNHNV and CDR2 is YYDKDF (reference sequence). This CDR3 reads CATSRERAFEQYV. CDR3 sequence (DNA): TGTGCCACCAGCAGAGAGCGGGCTTTCGAGCAGTACGTC.

This clonotype was counted ten times or more. The gene calls are TRBV9 and TRBJ2-3; D possibly corresponds to TRBD1 (5 bases). Germline V gene lookup returns CDR1 SGDLS and CDR2 YYNGEE. This CDR3 spans 15 amino acids. V gave up 4 bases and J gave up 0 bases, with 12 bases separating them. CDR3 DNA sequence: TGTGCCAGCAGCTCCTCAGGGTCTAGCACAGATACGCAGTATTTT. This codes for CASSSSGSSTDTQYF.

This chain joins TRBV20-1 and TRBJ2-7, with 13 bases fitting TRBD2. The germline V gene has CDR1 DFQATT and CDR2 SNEGSKA (reference sequence). The CDR3 runs 14 residues. V shed 5 bases and J 0 bases; nucleotides not matched to a gene: 1. The CDR3 is CSAGTSGNSYEQYF. The DNA for the CDR3 is TGCAGTGCTGGGACTAGCGGGAACTCCTACGAGCAGTACTTC.